Following are 6 T cell receptor beta chains from one sample sequenced in a study of T cell clones after liver transplantation. Sequenced by immunoSEQ multiplex PCR; TCRdb stores in-frame clones only, minus some. The table shows roughly 100,000 clones, with about 88% occurring only once. The starting material was CD4+ T cells from blood, obtained approximately 43 months after liver transplant. Receptors originate from a human patient who received a liver transplant. Some of the T cells might come from the graft donor.

V is TRBV7-9 and J is TRBJ1-6; a weak D match, TRBD1 (6 bases). V was shortened by 5 bases and J by 2 bases, with 10 bases between the two germline ends. The germline V gene has CDR1 SEHNR and CDR2 FQNEAQ (reference sequence). This CDR3 has 15 amino acids. CDR3 region: CASSPGGPYNSPLHF. The CDR3 DNA follows: TGTGCCAGCAGCCCGGGGGGCCCCTATAATTCACCCCTCCACTTT.

The J gene is TRBJ1-2, the V gene TRBV10-1; D perhaps matches TRBD1 (5 bases). The ends were cut back, 0 bases at V and 8 bases at J, with 10 bases in the middle. Germline CDR1 WNHNN, CDR2 SYGVQD (reference sequence). The CDR3 loop spans 13 amino acids. This CDR3 reads CASSESPGAGYTF. The CDR3 DNA sequence: TGCGCCAGCAGTGAGTCCCCCGGGGCGGGCTACACCTTC.

This clone was seen only a few times. The rearrangement links TRBV7-3 to TRBJ2-1; 12 nucleotides align to TRBD2. Germline trimming cut 1 base from V and 7 bases from J; bases unmatched to any gene: 8. The CDR3 contains 17 residues. Germline assignment: CDR1 SGHTA and CDR2 FQGTGA. The CDR3 region is CASSLRATSGRSNEQFF. CDR3 sequence (DNA): TGTGCCAGCAGCTTAAGGGCGACTAGCGGGAGATCGAATGAGCAGTTCTTC.

This sequence joins TRBV5-1 and TRBJ2-1; D gene uncertain. This CDR3 is 16 amino acids long. Trimming left V 1 base short and J 4 bases short, with 15 bases between. Looked up from germline, CDR1 is SGHRS and CDR2 is YFSETQ. The CDR3: CASSLSGKAGYNEQFF. For the CDR3, the DNA is TGCGCCAGCAGCTTGTCCGGAAAGGCAGGTTACAATGAGCAGTTCTTC.

This clone was seen more than once but under ten times. The J gene is TRBJ2-4, the V gene TRBV7-2; 7 positions match TRBD1. J was trimmed by 9 bases and V by 5 bases; bases with no gene match: 7. This CDR3 spans 13 amino acids. CDR1 is SGHTA and CDR2 is FQGNSA in the germline V gene. The CDR3 spells CASSARQGTIQYF. The CDR3 DNA reads TGTGCCAGCAGCGCCAGACAGGGTACCATTCAGTACTTC.

V usage is TRBV5-1 and J usage is TRBJ2-3; D is possibly TRBD2 (5 bases). Trimming removed 0 bases at V and 2 bases at J, with 10 bases between. This CDR3 has 15 amino acids. CDR1 and CDR2 (germline): SGHRS, YFSETQ. The CDR3 bases are TGCGCCAGCAGCTTGGCCGACGGGAACACAGATACGCAGTATTTT. Its translation: CASSLADGNTDTQYF.